A single sample gave rise to the 32 T cell receptor beta chains below, sequenced in a study of control samples from healthy donors and cancer patients. Profiled with immunoSEQ multiplex PCR; TCRdb holds only in-frame clones, not every one. The table has just under 100,000 clones, about 92% seen once. Material for sequencing was blood. The receptors originated from a young man in good health.

J is TRBJ2-1 and V is TRBV23-1; 10 nucleotides match TRBD2. TRBV23-1 is labeled an ORF, and its function is uncertain. This CDR3 spans 16 amino acids. J lost 6 bases, V lost 1 base, and 6 bases had no gene match. The DNA for the CDR3 is TGCGCCAGCAGTCAATACCTAGCGGGAGAAGGCAATGAGCAGTTCTTC. It yields the protein CASSQYLAGEGNEQFF.

The chain carries TRBV3-1 (or the pseudogene TRBV3-2) and TRBJ2-3; D is unresolved. Trimming took 1 base from V and 3 from J, leaving 8 bases between them. The CDR3 spans 14 residues. Germline CDR1 and CDR2: LGHDT and YNNKEL (reference sequence). The CDR3 is CASSQASYTDTQYF. CDR3 nucleotides: TGTGCCAGCAGCCAAGCTAGTTATACAGATACGCAGTATTTT.

This chain connects TRBV7-9 to TRBJ1-1; D unclear. This CDR3 is built from 14 residues. Trimming shortened V by 1 base and J by 5 bases, and 11 bases separated the two germline ends. CDR1 is SEHNR, CDR2 FQNEAQ, per germline (reference sequence). CDR3 amino acids: CASSLDSQGTEAFF. CDR3 DNA sequence: TGTGCCAGCAGCTTAGATTCTCAAGGGACTGAAGCTTTCTTT.

Details on this clone: At one end the junction does not follow the germline gene, possibly because of a read error. The gene calls are TRBV7-7 and TRBJ2-7; possible D gene TRBD2, 5 bases. The CDR3 loop spans 13 amino acids. Looked up from germline, CDR1 is SSHAT and CDR2 is FNYEAQ (reference sequence). The CDR3 coding sequence is TGTGCTAGCAGCCCGGGGAAGGGCTACGAGCAGTACTTC. Residues: CASSPGKGYEQYF.

The chain carries TRBV20-1 and TRBJ2-7; D assignment may be TRBD1 or TRBD2 (5 bases each). The CDR3 is 11 residues long. Germline CDR1 reads DFQATT; CDR2 reads SNEGSKA (reference sequence). The ends were cut back, 6 bases at V and 8 bases at J, with 14 bases in the middle. This CDR3 is CSATAGGKQYF. The CDR3 coding sequence is TGCAGTGCCACTGCTGGGGGTAAGCAGTACTTC.

V usage is TRBV11-2 and J usage is TRBJ2-5, with D unresolved. V gave up 4 bases and J gave up 5 bases, with 14 bases separating them. Germline V gene data show CDR1 as SGHAT and CDR2 as FQNNGV. The length of the CDR3 is 14 residues. The CDR3 sequence is CASSSRPEGETQYF. For the CDR3, the DNA is TGTGCCAGCAGCTCCCGGCCCGAAGGCGAGACCCAGTACTTC.

The V gene is TRBV18, the J gene TRBJ1-1, with D tentatively TRBD1 (5 bases). Looked up from germline, CDR1 is KGHSH and CDR2 is LQKENI. V dropped 5 bases and J dropped 0 bases, with 13 bases sitting between them. This CDR3 is 15 amino acids long. The CDR3 sequence: CASSTGTGMNTEAFF. As DNA, the CDR3 is TGTGCCAGCTCAACCGGGACGGGCATGAACACTGAAGCTTTCTTT.

J is TRBJ2-7 and V is TRBV5-6, with D tentatively TRBD1 or TRBD2 (6 bases each). In germline, CDR1 is SGHDT, CDR2 YYEEEE. CDR3 length: 14 amino acids. Trimming removed 3 bases from V and 2 bases from J, with 12 bases in between. Written as DNA, the CDR3 is TGTGCCAGCAGCTGGGGGGCAGGGGCCTACGAGCAGTACTTC. Its translation is CASSWGAGAYEQYF.

The sample holds one count of this clone. The V call is TRBV27, the J call TRBJ2-1; perhaps TRBD2 as D (6 bases). Trimming left V 7 bases short and J 0 bases short, with 13 bases between. The CDR3 length is 15 residues. Per the germline V gene, CDR1 is MNHEY and CDR2 is SMNVEV (reference sequence). The CDR3 DNA reads as TGTGCCAGCACAAGCGGGCCGAGCTCCTACAATGAGCAGTTCTTC. Protein product: CASTSGPSSYNEQFF.

The CDR3 spells CASSLGQGAIAGGPTGELFF. The CDR3, as DNA: TGCGCCAGCAGCCTTGGACAGGGGGCGATCGCGGGAGGGCCGACCGGGGAGCTGTTTTTT. The chain combines TRBV5-1 with TRBJ2-2; 11 nucleotides align to TRBD1. The length of the CDR3 is 20 residues. The germline gives CDR1 SGHRS, CDR2 YFSETQ. The ends lost 4 bases at V and 5 bases at J; junction bases unmatched: 19.

J is TRBJ1-1 and V is TRBV18, with a weak D call TRBD1 (6 bases). Trimming cost V 3 bases and J 7 bases, with 12 bases left between them. This CDR3 contains 13 residues. CDR1 KGHSH and CDR2 LQKENI come from the germline V gene. In DNA, the CDR3 is TGTGCCAGCTCACCGGCCACGGACAGTGAAGCTTTCTTT. It is translated as CASSPATDSEAFF.

The chain recombines TRBV2 with TRBJ2-7; 9 nucleotides align to TRBD1. The CDR3 has 13 amino acids. The V gene end was trimmed by 9 bases and the J gene end by 6 bases; junction bases not matched to a gene: 9. The germline CDR1 and CDR2 sequences are SNHLY and FYNNEI. The CDR3 protein is CASDRDREREQYF. CDR3 sequence (DNA): TGTGCCAGTGACCGGGACAGGGAGCGCGAGCAGTACTTC.

The V and J genes are TRBV11-2 and TRBJ1-2, with TRBD1 as a possible D gene (5 bases). Germline V lookup: CDR1 SGHAT, CDR2 FQNNGV. This CDR3 is built from 17 residues. The germline V and J ends were trimmed by 5 bases and 4 bases, with 23 bases remaining between them. The CDR3: CASSPTSTALLPYGYTF. The CDR3 nucleotides are TGTGCCAGCAGCCCGACGTCGACAGCCCTCCTTCCCTATGGCTACACCTTC.

About this clone itself: An end of the junction does not agree with germline; a read error may underlie this. This chain uses TRBV23-1 with TRBJ1-1; D unclear. TRBV23-1 is an open reading frame, and its role is uncertain. CDR3 length: 8 residues. CDR3 bases: TGCGCCCCCGTAACACACCACTTT. Protein product: CAPVTHHF.

This clone was observed a single time. The gene calls are TRBV28 and TRBJ1-1, with 9 bases matching TRBD1. This CDR3 has 16 amino acids. Germline V gives CDR1 MDHEN, CDR2 SYDVKM. With 2 bases clipped from V and 5 bases from J, the junction kept 9 bases outside the gene matches. CDR3 residues: CASSLHSGQGWTEAFF. The DNA of the CDR3 is TGTGCCAGCAGTTTACACTCCGGACAGGGGTGGACTGAAGCTTTCTTT.

This chain joins TRBV11-1 and TRBJ1-1, with D maybe TRBD1 (5 bases). Germline V gene sequence: CDR1 SGHAT, CDR2 FQDESV (reference sequence). This CDR3 comprises 11 residues. Trimming took off 6 bases at V and 11 bases at J, with 13 bases between the two ends. The CDR3 loop is CASSLGTPAFF. CDR3 DNA: TGTGCCAGCAGTCTCGGGACTCCCGCTTTCTTT.

The chain has TRBV6-1 and TRBJ2-4, with TRBD1 matching 8 bases. The CDR3 loop spans 16 amino acids. V shed 1 base, J shed 9 bases, and the junction held 11 bases outside the gene matches. Germline assignment: CDR1 MNHNS and CDR2 SASEGT. In DNA, the CDR3 is TGTGCCAGCAGTGAAGTTGCGGGACAGGCCGTCGGCATTCAGTACTTC. The encoded protein is CASSEVAGQAVGIQYF.

The rearrangement joins TRBV5-1 to TRBJ1-1; D is unclear. Germline-derived CDR1 and CDR2 are SGHRS and YFSETQ. Trimming took off 0 bases at V and 4 bases at J, with 10 bases between the two ends. The CDR3 sequence is 14 residues long. In DNA, the CDR3 is TGCGCCAGCAGCTTGGTCTCCCCCAGCACTGAAGCTTTCTTT. It is translated as CASSLVSPSTEAFF.

By share, this clone ranks as medium-sized. The rearrangement joins TRBV27 to TRBJ1-2, with 9 bases that match TRBD1. CDR1 is MNHEY and CDR2 is SMNVEV in the germline V gene (reference sequence). V trimming: 3 bases; J trimming: 3 bases; junction bases outside the gene matches: 20. The CDR3 is made up of 20 amino acids. This chain's CDR3 is CASSLVPPDRGARFDYGYTF. For the CDR3, the DNA is TGTGCCAGCAGTTTGGTCCCCCCTGACAGGGGGGCGCGATTCGACTATGGCTACACCTTC.

The rearrangement joins TRBV3-1 (or the pseudogene TRBV3-2) to TRBJ2-2, with D maybe TRBD1 (6 bases). The germline V gene has CDR1 LGHDT and CDR2 YNNKEL (reference sequence). This CDR3 is 19 amino acids long. The V and J ends lost 0 bases and 1 base respectively, with 18 bases between them. CDR3 amino acids: CASSQETLRGTQNTGELFF. CDR3 in DNA: TGTGCCAGCAGCCAAGAAACACTGAGGGGGACCCAGAACACCGGGGAGCTGTTTTTT.

The V and J genes are TRBV7-9 and TRBJ2-7; 13 positions match TRBD2. Germline CDR1 and CDR2: SEHNR and FQNEAQ (reference sequence). V was clipped by 5 bases and J by 2 bases; unmatched bases: 9. This CDR3 region has 17 residues. CDR3 coding DNA: TGTGCCAGCAGCCAGACTAGCGGGAGGATGGGACCCTACGAGCAGTACTTC. The encoded protein is CASSQTSGRMGPYEQYF.

The chain carries TRBV27 and TRBJ2-2; 8 nucleotides line up with TRBD2. The CDR3 runs 15 residues. Germline V gene data show CDR1 as MNHEY and CDR2 as SMNVEV (reference sequence). J was trimmed by 4 bases and V by 2 bases; bases with no gene match: 3. The CDR3 region is CASSLRLAGTGELFF. CDR3 nucleotide sequence: TGTGCCAGCAGTTTAAGGCTAGCGGGCACCGGGGAGCTGTTTTTT.

CDR3 nucleotides: TGTGCCAGCAGCCGGACTAGCGGGTTAGATGAGCAGTTCTTC. This translates into CASSRTSGLDEQFF. The chain couples TRBV9 to TRBJ2-1; 11 nucleotides agree with TRBD2. J lost 8 bases, V lost 4 bases, and 5 bases had no gene match. The CDR3 loop spans 14 amino acids. From germline, CDR1 is SGDLS and CDR2 YYNGEE.

The chain combines TRBV27 with TRBJ1-1; no definite D call. Germline V CDR1 and CDR2: MNHEY, SMNVEV (reference sequence). The ends were cut back, 0 bases at V and 0 bases at J, with 2 bases in the middle. The CDR3 extends over 13 amino acids. The CDR3 DNA follows: TGTGCCAGCAGTTTATCTTTGAACACTGAAGCTTTCTTT. This gives the protein CASSLSLNTEAFF.

This chain links TRBV11-1 with TRBJ1-6; D unresolved. V was pared by 5 bases and J by 7 bases, with 9 bases between. The CDR3 is 13 residues long. The germline CDR1 and CDR2 sequences are SGHAT and FQDESV (reference sequence). CDR3 nucleotides: TGTGCCAGCAGCCCGCAATGGAATTCACCCCTCCACTTT. This encodes CASSPQWNSPLHF.

CDR3 coding DNA: TGTGCCAGCAGCTGGGGGAGCTCCTACGAGCAGTACTTC. This codes for CASSWGSSYEQYF. The genes are TRBV11-2 and TRBJ2-7, with D perhaps assigned TRBD1 or TRBD2 (5 bases each). The germline V and J ends were trimmed by 4 bases and 0 bases, with 7 bases remaining between them. The CDR3 runs to 13 residues. Per the germline V gene, CDR1 is SGHAT and CDR2 is FQNNGV.

The chain links TRBV9 to TRBJ2-3; D uncertain. The CDR3 is 12 amino acids. V lost 4 bases and J lost 4, with 7 bases in between. Germline V gene data show CDR1 as SGDLS and CDR2 as YYNGEE. In DNA, the CDR3 is TGTGCCAGCAGCCTCAGCTCAGATACGCAGTATTTT. It translates to CASSLSSDTQYF.

The rearrangement joins TRBV5-1 to TRBJ2-3, with a tentative D call TRBD2 (6 bases). Per germline, CDR1 SGHRS and CDR2 YFSETQ. V was cut by 4 bases and J by 5 bases, with 17 bases left in between. The CDR3 is 15 residues long. The CDR3 reads CASSLGGVPGDTQYF. In DNA form, the CDR3 reads TGCGCCAGCAGCCTGGGGGGAGTACCGGGAGATACGCAGTATTTT.

V and J are TRBV20-1 and TRBJ1-1; D not certain. The V end lost 3 bases, the J end lost 0 bases, and 5 bases lay between the germline ends. This CDR3 has 12 residues. Germline V CDR1 and CDR2: DFQATT, SNEGSKA (reference sequence). CDR3 nucleotide sequence: TGCAGTGCTAGTGAGGTGAACACTGAAGCTTTCTTT. Encoded protein: CSASEVNTEAFF.

The rearrangement joins TRBV7-7 to TRBJ2-1; D possibly matches TRBD1 or TRBD2 (6 bases each). Germline lookup yields CDR1 SSHAT and CDR2 FNYEAQ (reference sequence). This CDR3 has 14 amino acids. The CDR3 is CDTTPRGPYNEQFF. The CDR3 bases are TGTGATACTACCCCCCGGGGGCCCTACAATGAGCAGTTCTTC.

This chain connects TRBV19 to TRBJ1-5, with D uncertain. Germline CDR1 reads LNHDA; CDR2 reads SQIVND (reference sequence). This CDR3 is built from 15 residues. Trimming pared 3 bases from V and 0 bases from J, leaving 9 bases between. In DNA, the CDR3 is TGTGCCAGTAGTATTGCGAGAAATAGCAATCAGCCCCAGCATTTT. Its protein product is CASSIARNSNQPQHF.

This chain links TRBV6-1 with TRBJ2-5; TRBD1 agrees at 8 bases. CDR1 and CDR2 from the germline V gene are MNHNS and SASEGT. CDR3 length equals 16 residues. Germline trimming cut 2 bases from V and 5 bases from J; bases unmatched to any gene: 10. The CDR3 loop reads CASSESGRGRVETQYF. The CDR3 DNA reads as TGTGCCAGCAGTGAAAGTGGCAGGGGGCGCGTGGAGACCCAGTACTTC.